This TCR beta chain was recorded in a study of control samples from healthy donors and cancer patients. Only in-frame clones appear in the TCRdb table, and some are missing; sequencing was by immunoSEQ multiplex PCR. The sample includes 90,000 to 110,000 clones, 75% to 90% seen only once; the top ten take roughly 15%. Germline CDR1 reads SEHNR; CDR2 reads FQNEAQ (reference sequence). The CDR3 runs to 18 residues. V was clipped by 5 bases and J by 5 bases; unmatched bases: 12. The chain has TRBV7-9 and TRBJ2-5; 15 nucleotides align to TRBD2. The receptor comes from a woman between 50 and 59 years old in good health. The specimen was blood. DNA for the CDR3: TGTGCCAGCAGCACTAGGACTAGCGGGAGGGCCTGGGTTGAGACCCAGTACTTC. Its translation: CASSTRTSGRAWVETQYF.